This note documents a single T cell receptor (beta chain) sequence. Its antigen remains unknown. This sample stems from a study of T cell responses to AZD1222 COVID-19 vaccine. Study-level results: Females outnumbered males among donors, who were mostly white British; clonal diversity was possibly underestimated. The CD4 TCRs associated with vaccination extended across spike and predominated at 160-218 and 743-854. Seropositivity was recorded at baseline in only 6 or 7 AZD1222 recipients. Repertoires were sampled only after the peak T cell response.

TCRdb keeps only in-frame clones here, not all; method: immunoSEQ multiplex PCR. The repertoire consists of more than 150,000 clones, with less than 95% occurring once and the leading ten covering about 1.4%. Per germline, CDR1 SEHNR and CDR2 FQNEAQ (reference sequence). Trimming removed 3 bases from V and 1 base from J; junction bases left unmatched: 5. The CDR3 has 17 residues. The clonotype was recovered from an adult in good health. The chain recombines TRBV7-9 with TRBJ2-2; 10 nucleotides match TRBD1. Sequenced material: peripheral blood, taken on day 0 of AZD1222 vaccination. CDR3 sequence: CASSLAGTGENTGELFF. CDR3 sequence (DNA): TGTGCCAGCAGCTTGGCCGGGACAGGGGAGAACACCGGGGAGCTGTTTTTT.